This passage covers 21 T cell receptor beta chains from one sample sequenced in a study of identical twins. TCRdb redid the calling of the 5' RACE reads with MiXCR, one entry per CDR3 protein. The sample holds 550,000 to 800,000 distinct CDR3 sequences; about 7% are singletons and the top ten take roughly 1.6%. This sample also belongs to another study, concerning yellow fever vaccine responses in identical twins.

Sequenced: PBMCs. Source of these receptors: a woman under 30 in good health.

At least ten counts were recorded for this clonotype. The CDR3 nucleotides read TGTGCCAGCAGGCTGGGACAGGGGCTAAATCAGCCCCAGCATTTT. Protein product: CASRLGQGLNQPQHF. J is TRBJ1-5 and V is TRBV28; 10 positions match TRBD1. The CDR3 has 15 residues. Germline assignment: CDR1 MDHEN and CDR2 SYDVKM. V gave up 6 bases and J gave up 4 bases; unmatched junction bases: 6.

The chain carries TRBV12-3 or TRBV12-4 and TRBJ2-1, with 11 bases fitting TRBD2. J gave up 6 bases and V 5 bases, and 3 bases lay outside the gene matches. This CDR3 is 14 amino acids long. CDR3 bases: TGTGCCAGCAGTCCGACTAGCGGGACCAATGAGCAGTTCTTC. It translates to CASSPTSGTNEQFF.

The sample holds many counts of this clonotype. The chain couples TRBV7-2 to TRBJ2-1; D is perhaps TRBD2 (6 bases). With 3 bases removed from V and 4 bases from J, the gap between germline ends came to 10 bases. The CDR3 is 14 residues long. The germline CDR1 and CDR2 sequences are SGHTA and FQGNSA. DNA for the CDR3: TGTGCCAGCAGCTTTAGTCGGGAGTACAATGAGCAGTTCTTC. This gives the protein CASSFSREYNEQFF.

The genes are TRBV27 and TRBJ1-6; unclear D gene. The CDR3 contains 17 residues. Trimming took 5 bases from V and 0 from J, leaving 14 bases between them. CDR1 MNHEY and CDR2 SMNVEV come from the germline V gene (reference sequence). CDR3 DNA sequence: TGTGCCAGCAGTCCAGGACTGATGAGCTCCTATAATTCACCCCTCCACTTT. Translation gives CASSPGLMSSYNSPLHF.

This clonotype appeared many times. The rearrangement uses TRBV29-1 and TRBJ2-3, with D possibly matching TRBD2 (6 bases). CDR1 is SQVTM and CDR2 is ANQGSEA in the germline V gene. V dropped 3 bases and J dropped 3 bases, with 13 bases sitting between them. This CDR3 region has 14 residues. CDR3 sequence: CSVDVGRATDTQYF. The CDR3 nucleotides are TGCAGCGTTGATGTCGGGAGAGCGACAGATACGCAGTATTTT.

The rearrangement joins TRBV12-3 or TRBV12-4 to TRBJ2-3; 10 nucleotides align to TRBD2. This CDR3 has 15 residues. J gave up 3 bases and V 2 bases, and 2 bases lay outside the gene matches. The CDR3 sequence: CASSLTGLATDTQYF. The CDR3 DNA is TGTGCCAGCAGTTTAACGGGACTAGCGACAGATACGCAGTATTTT.

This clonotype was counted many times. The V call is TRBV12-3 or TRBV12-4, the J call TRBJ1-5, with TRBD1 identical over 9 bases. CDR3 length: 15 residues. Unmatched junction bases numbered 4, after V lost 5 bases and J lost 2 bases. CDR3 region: CASSPTGGGNQPQHF. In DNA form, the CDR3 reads TGTGCCAGCAGTCCAACAGGGGGCGGCAATCAGCCCCAGCATTTT.

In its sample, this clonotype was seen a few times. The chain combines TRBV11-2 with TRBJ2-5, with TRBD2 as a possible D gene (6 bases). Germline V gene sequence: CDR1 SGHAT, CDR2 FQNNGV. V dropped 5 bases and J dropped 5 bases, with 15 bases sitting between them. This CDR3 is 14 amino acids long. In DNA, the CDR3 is TGTGCCAGCAGCGGAGGGACGGCCTGGGAGACCCAGTACTTC. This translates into CASSGGTAWETQYF.

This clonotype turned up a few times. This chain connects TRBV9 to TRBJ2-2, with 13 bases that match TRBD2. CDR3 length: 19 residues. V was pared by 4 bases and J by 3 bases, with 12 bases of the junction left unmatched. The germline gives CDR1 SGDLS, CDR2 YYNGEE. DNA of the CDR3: TGTGCCAGCAGCAATCCACTGGGGACTAGCGGGGATTACACCGGGGAGCTGTTTTTT. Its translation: CASSNPLGTSGDYTGELFF.

CDR3 sequence: CASSLEQANYGYTF. In nucleotides, the CDR3 is TGTGCCAGCAGCTTAGAACAGGCGAACTATGGCTACACCTTC. The V and J genes are TRBV7-9 and TRBJ1-2, with a weak D call TRBD1 (5 bases). The CDR3 has 14 residues. Germline V lookup: CDR1 SEHNR, CDR2 FQNEAQ (reference sequence). Trimming cost V 1 base and J 2 bases, with 8 bases left between them.

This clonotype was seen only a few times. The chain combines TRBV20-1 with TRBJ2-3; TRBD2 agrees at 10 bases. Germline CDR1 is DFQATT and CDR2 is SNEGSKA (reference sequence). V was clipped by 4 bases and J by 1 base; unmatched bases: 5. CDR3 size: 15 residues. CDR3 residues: CSAKLAGPRTDTQYF. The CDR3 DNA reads TGCAGTGCTAAACTAGCGGGGCCCCGCACAGATACGCAGTATTTT.

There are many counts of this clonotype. In DNA, the CDR3 is TGTGCCAGCAGTTTAGCTGGGGGGACATATGGCTACACCTTC. It codes for CASSLAGGTYGYTF. This sequence joins TRBV12-3 or TRBV12-4 and TRBJ1-2, with a weak D call TRBD1 (6 bases). This CDR3 is built from 14 residues. Trimming cost V 0 bases and J 5 bases, with 10 bases left between them.

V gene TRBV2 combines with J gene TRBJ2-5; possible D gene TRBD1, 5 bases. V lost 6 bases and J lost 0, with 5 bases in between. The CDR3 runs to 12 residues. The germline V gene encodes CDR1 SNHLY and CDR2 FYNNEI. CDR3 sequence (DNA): TGTGCCAGCAGGACAGACCAAGAGACCCAGTACTTC. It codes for CASRTDQETQYF.

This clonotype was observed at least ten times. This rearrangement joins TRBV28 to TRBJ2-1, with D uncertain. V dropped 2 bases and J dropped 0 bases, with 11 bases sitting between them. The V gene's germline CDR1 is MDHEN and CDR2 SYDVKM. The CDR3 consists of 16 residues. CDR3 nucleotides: TGTGCCAGCAGTTTACCGAGCAGGAGCTCCTACAATGAGCAGTTCTTC. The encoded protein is CASSLPSRSSYNEQFF.

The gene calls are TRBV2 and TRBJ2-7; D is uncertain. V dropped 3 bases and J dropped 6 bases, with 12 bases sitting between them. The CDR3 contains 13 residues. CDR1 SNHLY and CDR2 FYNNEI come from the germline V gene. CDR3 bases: TGTGCCAGCAGTGAGGCGAAGGTGTCCGAGCAGTACTTC. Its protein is CASSEAKVSEQYF.

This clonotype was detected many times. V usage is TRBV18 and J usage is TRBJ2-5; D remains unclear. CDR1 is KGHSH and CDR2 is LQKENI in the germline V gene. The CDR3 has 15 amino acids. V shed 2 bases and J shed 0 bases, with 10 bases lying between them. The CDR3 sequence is CASSPRMGNQETQYF. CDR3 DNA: TGTGCCAGCTCACCAAGGATGGGGAACCAAGAGACCCAGTACTTC.

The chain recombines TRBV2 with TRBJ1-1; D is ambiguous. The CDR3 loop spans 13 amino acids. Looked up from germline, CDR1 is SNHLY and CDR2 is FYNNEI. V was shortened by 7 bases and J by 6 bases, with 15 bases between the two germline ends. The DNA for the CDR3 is TGTGCCAGCAAGTTCGCGGGAAGGGCTGAAGCTTTCTTT. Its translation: CASKFAGRAEAFF.

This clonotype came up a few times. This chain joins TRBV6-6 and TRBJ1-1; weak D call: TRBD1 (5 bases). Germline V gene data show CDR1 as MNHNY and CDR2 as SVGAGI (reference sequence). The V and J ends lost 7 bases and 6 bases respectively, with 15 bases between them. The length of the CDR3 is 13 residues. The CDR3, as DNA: TGTGCCAGCAATCGAGGGGTTATCGCTGAAGCTTTCTTT. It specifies CASNRGVIAEAFF.

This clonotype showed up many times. CDR3 residues: CASGRGQGRTGELFF. The CDR3, as DNA: TGCGCCAGCGGGAGAGGACAGGGTCGCACCGGGGAGCTGTTTTTT. The chain links TRBV10-1 to TRBJ2-2; 8 bases align to TRBD1. Germline CDR1 WNHNN, CDR2 SYGVQD (reference sequence). V was clipped by 8 bases and J by 4 bases; unmatched bases: 9. The CDR3 length is 15 residues.

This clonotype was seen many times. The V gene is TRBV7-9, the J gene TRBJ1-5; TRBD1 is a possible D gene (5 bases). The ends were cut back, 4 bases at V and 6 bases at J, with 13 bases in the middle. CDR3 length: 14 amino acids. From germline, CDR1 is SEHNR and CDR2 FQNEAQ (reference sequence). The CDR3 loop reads CASSSIGVGQPQHF. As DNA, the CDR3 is TGTGCCAGCAGCTCAATAGGGGTGGGTCAGCCCCAGCATTTT.

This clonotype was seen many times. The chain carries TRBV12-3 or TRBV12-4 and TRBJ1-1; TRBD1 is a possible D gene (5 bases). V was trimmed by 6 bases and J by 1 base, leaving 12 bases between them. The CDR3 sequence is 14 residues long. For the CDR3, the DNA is TGTGCCAGCAGCCCCCTGGGACCGAACACTGAAGCTTTCTTT. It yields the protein CASSPLGPNTEAFF.